This T cell receptor (beta chain) was observed in a study of vaccination and CD4 T cells after COVID-19. Findings of the study overall: Convalescent patients had a median around 87% of reactive clones appearing only post-vaccination.

Stated treatment: approximately 11-day PBMC culture with coronavirus spike peptide pools or control peptides (ViraFEST assay). On this clonotype: Its antigen is not known.

Scientists ran DNA taken from cultured CD4+ T cells through the Oncomine TCR Beta short-read assay for sequencing. MiXCR was run by TCRdb on the PCR reads, yielding one entry per CDR3 protein. The sample includes 15,000 to 20,000 distinct CDR3 sequences, 38% of them seen just once. CDR1 and CDR2 (germline): SEHNR, FQNEAQ (reference sequence). The CDR3 is made up of 16 amino acids. The V and J ends lost 7 bases and 5 bases, in that order; junction bases with no gene match: 13. The receptor was derived from a human donor who had recovered from COVID-19. The chain links TRBV7-9 to TRBJ2-3; TRBD2 agrees at 9 bases. The sequenced sample was CD4+ T cells from blood, cultured in vitro. The CDR3 here is CASTIGLASTRDTQYF. In nucleotides, the CDR3 is TGTGCCAGCACCATCGGACTAGCGAGTACGAGAGATACGCAGTATTTT.